This T cell receptor (beta chain) was identified in a study of response to subunit inactivated influenza vaccine. In this sample, this clonotype turned up a few times. CDR1 and CDR2 from the germline V gene are LGHDT and YNNKEL (reference sequence). V lost 0 bases, J lost 1 base, and 9 bases lay in between. The CDR3 is made up of 15 amino acids. TCRdb re-called the RT-PCR reads through MiXCR, storing one row per CDR3 protein. Of some 540,000 distinct CDR3 sequences listed, 20% to 25% are singletons. Separately, the same data were catalogued under a study of T cells expressing NK-cell markers. From that report: Making the TCR beta cDNA relied on 5'RACE template switching with UMIs. Among the experiments, several used an anti-gamma-delta TCR antibody to restrict sorting to alpha-beta TCR T cells. The CD3+CD56-NKG2C+ fraction of a handful of donors was likewise dominated by these clonotypes.

The rearrangement uses TRBV3-1 and TRBJ2-5; D not resolved. The material was CD4+ T cells sorted from PBMCs, obtained roughly 12 days after vaccination. The receptor's source is a man between 50 and 59 years old who received an inactivated influenza vaccine. In nucleotides, the CDR3 is TGTGCCAGCAGCCAAGATCGTGACACCCAAGAGACCCAGTACTTC. This sequence encodes CASSQDRDTQETQYF.